This is a list of T cell receptor beta chains from one sample in a study of blood T cell repertoires in COVID-19. Profiling relied on immunoSEQ multiplex PCR, and the TCRdb table lists in-frame clones only, not all of them. The table records 200,000 to 250,000 clones, around 80% of them present only once. The source material was peripheral blood. The source is a woman aged 70-85 years with acute or convalescent COVID-19. Both conserved end residues are part of each CDR3. A D gene is named only where the DNA matches it firmly. Size tells how often a clone was seen (once, few, many) or the class of an expanded clone, and some rows leave it out.

DNA: TGCGCCAGCAGCGGCCAGGGGGCAGAGAATCAGCCCCAGCATTTT
CDR3: CASSGQGAENQPQHF
D: TRBD1
size: -
V: TRBV10-2
J: TRBJ1-5

DNA: TGTGCCAGCAGTTCCCCGACGGGAGGACCATCCTCACCCCTCCACTTT
CDR3: CASSSPTGGPSSPLHF
D: -
size: -
V: TRBV27
J: TRBJ1-6

DNA: TGTGCCAGCAGCTACGGGGGGGGGAGGGACGAGCAGTACTTC
CDR3: CASSYGGGRDEQYF
D: TRBD2
size: -
V: TRBV6-6
J: TRBJ2-7

DNA: TGTGCCTGGAGTGTTATATGGAGGGGAGGGAACGGGGAGCTGTTTTTT
CDR3: CAWSVIWRGGNGELFF
D: TRBD2
size: -
V: TRBV30
J: TRBJ2-2

DNA: TGTGCCAGCAGTTACCGGGACAGGGGGTACGAGCAGTACTTC
CDR3: CASSYRDRGYEQYF
D: TRBD1
size: -
V: TRBV6-2/TRBV6-3
J: TRBJ2-7

DNA: TGTGCCAGCTCACCGTTGCGGGGGGACACCGGGGAGCTGTTTTTT
CDR3: CASSPLRGDTGELFF
D: TRBD2
size: once
V: TRBV18
J: TRBJ2-2

DNA: TGTGCCATCAGCCTACAGGGGGTTAATGAGCAGTTCTTC
CDR3: CAISLQGVNEQFF
D: TRBD1
size: -
V: TRBV10-3
J: TRBJ2-1

DNA: TGTGCCAGTCGTGAGGGCTCTGGGGCCAACGTCCTGACTTTC
CDR3: CASREGSGANVLTF
D: -
size: few
V: TRBV19
J: TRBJ2-6

DNA: TGTGCCATCAGTGCGGGGTTAGGCTATGGCTACACCTTC
CDR3: CAISAGLGYGYTF
D: -
size: -
V: TRBV10-3
J: TRBJ1-2

DNA: TGTGCCAGCAGCGTTGGGGGGGTGTCCCAAGAGACCCAGTACTTC
CDR3: CASSVGGVSQETQYF
D: TRBD2
size: few
V: TRBV9
J: TRBJ2-5

DNA: TGTGCCAGTAGGGCGGGGGGTAGCACAGATACGCAGTATTTT
CDR3: CASRAGGSTDTQYF
D: TRBD2
size: -
V: TRBV2
J: TRBJ2-3

DNA: TGTGCCAGCAGTTCACAGGGTAATGAAAAACTGTTTTTT
CDR3: CASSSQGNEKLFF
D: -
size: -
V: TRBV27
J: TRBJ1-4

DNA: TGTGCCAGCAGTTACTTTGGTGGGGGCGGGGAGACCCAGTACTTC
CDR3: CASSYFGGGGETQYF
D: -
size: -
V: TRBV6-5
J: TRBJ2-5

DNA: TGTGCCAGCAGCCCGCAGGGGGTGAGGGGCTACACCTTC
CDR3: CASSPQGVRGYTF
D: TRBD1
size: -
V: TRBV5-6
J: TRBJ1-2

DNA: TGCGCCAGCAGCCAAGATTATCCAACTAATGAAAAACTGTTTTTT
CDR3: CASSQDYPTNEKLFF
D: -
size: -
V: TRBV4-3
J: TRBJ1-4

DNA: TGTGCCAGCAGCTTAGAGTCTTACGGACATCTTCAAGAGACCCAGTACTTC
CDR3: CASSLESYGHLQETQYF
D: -
size: once
V: TRBV7-8
J: TRBJ2-5

DNA: TGCGCCAGCAGCCCCGAGGGGGCGGGGGGCTACACCTTC
CDR3: CASSPEGAGGYTF
D: TRBD1
size: -
V: TRBV5-1
J: TRBJ1-2

DNA: TGTGCCAGCTGTTGGGGACAGGGGGCGGGTTGTGGCACTGAAGCTTTCTTT
CDR3: CASCWGQGAGCGTEAFF
D: TRBD1
size: -
V: TRBV5-4
J: TRBJ1-1

DNA: TGTGCCAGCAGCACCCGACAGGGGAGCACAGATACGCAGTATTTT
CDR3: CASSTRQGSTDTQYF
D: TRBD1
size: few
V: TRBV3-1/TRBV3-2
J: TRBJ2-3

DNA: TGCGCCAGCAGCCAAGCGGTGGCACCCCTCCACTTT
CDR3: CASSQAVAPLHF
D: -
size: -
V: TRBV4-1
J: TRBJ1-6

DNA: TGTGCCAGCGCGTCCACCGTCCACTATGGCTACACCTTC
CDR3: CASASTVHYGYTF
D: -
size: -
V: TRBV12-3/TRBV12-4
J: TRBJ1-2

DNA: TGTGCCAGCAGCTTAGTTCGCGGGTTCAATCAGCCCCAGCATTTT
CDR3: CASSLVRGFNQPQHF
D: -
size: -
V: TRBV7-8
J: TRBJ1-5

DNA: TGTGCCAGCAGTCTAGGGGGGGTCACTGAAGCTTTCTTT
CDR3: CASSLGGVTEAFF
D: -
size: -
V: TRBV6-5
J: TRBJ1-1

DNA: TGTGCCAGCAGCTTGGTGTCCAGGGGGTACGAGCAGTACTTC
CDR3: CASSLVSRGYEQYF
D: TRBD1
size: -
V: TRBV5-6
J: TRBJ2-7

DNA: TGTGCCAGCAGCTTGTATGCGGGGGGGCCCGGGGAGCTGTTTTTT
CDR3: CASSLYAGGPGELFF
D: TRBD2
size: -
V: TRBV5-8
J: TRBJ2-2

DNA: TGCAGTGCTAGTCTAGGGGCTGGAAACACCATATATTTT
CDR3: CSASLGAGNTIYF
D: -
size: -
V: TRBV20-1
J: TRBJ1-3

DNA: TGTGCCTGGCAACAGAACCAAGAGACCCAGTACTTC
CDR3: CAWQQNQETQYF
D: -
size: -
V: TRBV30
J: TRBJ2-5

DNA: TGTGCCAGCAGCTTGGAAGGGGCCCTAAAGACCCAGTACTTC
CDR3: CASSLEGALKTQYF
D: -
size: -
V: TRBV5-5
J: TRBJ2-5

DNA: TGTGCCTGGAGTGAAGGGGGCAGCTCACCCCTCCACTTT
CDR3: CAWSEGGSSPLHF
D: TRBD1
size: -
V: TRBV30
J: TRBJ1-6

DNA: TGCGCCAGCAGCTGGACTAGCGGGGGGCCCCCGGATACGCAGTATTTT
CDR3: CASSWTSGGPPDTQYF
D: TRBD2
size: -
V: TRBV10-1
J: TRBJ2-3